This T cell receptor (beta chain) derives from a study of blood T cells in healthy people across ages. The people who gave samples were healthy Caucasians from Russia, aged roughly 6 to 90. CDR1 and CDR2 (germline): SGHKS, YYEKEE (reference sequence). Trimming removed 2 bases from V and 7 bases from J, with 13 bases in between. CDR3 length equals 14 residues. To note about this clonotype: Antigen unknown.

A second PCR, run for roughly 7 to 11 cycles, used a sample-barcoded 5' primer plus a J-beta primer mix. A template-switch adaptor that had 12 random nucleotides put a tag on each cDNA molecule. TCRdb re-called the 5' RACE reads through MiXCR, storing one row per CDR3 protein. The sample lists about 900,000 distinct CDR3 sequences, about 62% seen once, with around a quarter in the top ten. General study results and limits: Age showed a roughly linear inverse relationship with TCR beta diversity per million T cells. Both naive CD4+ cell counts and diversity were greater in long-lived donors than in aged donors.

This TCR derives from a man aged 30-40 years in good health. The sample was blood. The rearrangement uses TRBV5-5 and TRBJ2-4, with D maybe TRBD2 (6 bases). The CDR3 loop reads CASSLIPGGNIQYF. Written as DNA, the CDR3 is TGTGCCAGCAGCTTAATCCCAGGAGGGAACATTCAGTACTTC.